The present T cell receptor beta chain was sequenced within a study of T cells in severe cutaneous drug reactions (dated by TCRdb to the late 2010s). About the investigation overall: Patients were recruited between the early 2010s and the late 2010s from Taiwan, Thailand and a European registry network. Enrollment was limited to patients whose SJS/TEN or DRESS diagnosis was probable or definite according to RegiSCAR criteria. Assignment of the culprit drug relied on both the Naranjo algorithm and the ALDEN drug causality algorithm. Blister fluids/cells, PBMC and other biological samples were taken from patients in the acute stage or the recovery stage. Single-cell sequencing, quantitative PCR validation, functional assays and transgenic mouse experiments were combined with bulk TCR sequencing. Libraries were prepared using iRepertoire multiplex PCR, and a comparison was cited by the authors in which similar capture of abundant clonotypes was shown across iRepertoire and 5' RACE methods with or without UMI.

Beyond this particular receptor, the publication reports: Although undetectable or scarce in tolerant-control and healthy-donor PBMC, a public TCRbeta CDR3 was found in all seven CBZ-SJS/TEN blister samples, at a mean of roughly 13%. The authors stated that further study is still needed to find out whether the public TCR applies more generally to SJS/TEN caused by other drugs. TRBV12-4 usage was strongly increased in CBZ-SJS/TEN patients, averaging roughly 35% in blister cells and roughly 5.3% in PBMC.

For both bulk and single-cell sequencing, libraries were prepared with the iRepertoire multiplex PCR system and TCR subtype-specific primers. Bulk TCR beta libraries were generated by multiplex PCR with primers targeting V, D and J gene regions. Roughly 95-500 ng of RNA per sample served as input for bulk TCR library preparation. Bulk TCR beta amplicons were sequenced on an Illumina MiSeq. The authors' pipeline ran thus. Quality control steps removed sample misassignments and low-quality sequencing reads. The CDR3 was defined as the amino acids lying between the Y[YFLI]C motif of the V gene and the [FW]GXGT motif of the J segment. The IMGT database was followed for TRBV and TRBJ gene assignments and CDR3 clonotypes. Per-sample TRBV expression was normalized to the mean of the same gene in PBMC from roughly 41 healthy donors. Reprocessed by TCRdb, the reads give a single entry per CDR3 protein sequence, without DNA. In this record, the V and J calls reflect TCRdb's handling and not the investigators' own analysis. This sample's table contains tens of thousands of distinct CDR3 sequences. The top ten hold roughly 7.7% of the sample.

With respect to this clonotype: No antigen is known for it.

From a lookup of the germline V gene (reference sequence), CDR1 and CDR2 are SEHNR and FQNEAQ. The CDR3 runs 14 residues from the cysteine to the phenylalanine. The DNA is not on file. Sequenced donors were patients with carbamazepine-induced Stevens-Johnson syndrome or toxic epidermal necrolysis (CBZ-SJS/TEN). Peripheral blood repertoires came from CBZ-SJS/TEN patients of Han Chinese (about five) and European (about six) origin. Patients with drug-induced severe cutaneous adverse reactions had T cell receptor repertoires profiled by next-generation sequencing to look for drug-specific clonotypes. RNA was isolated from either blister cells of skin lesions or peripheral blood mononuclear cells.

Sequencing was performed on PBMCs. The sequence links TRBV7-9 to TRBJ1-1. The source is a human donor with toxic epidermal necrolysis, a severe cutaneous drug reaction. This receptor carries the CDR3 CASSRPESNTEAFF.